The 9 T cell receptor beta chains in this list originate from one sample, sequenced in a study of spatial heterogeneity in lung cancer. TCRdb reprocessed the 5' RACE reads with MiXCR, giving one entry per CDR3 protein. The table records 50,000 to 60,000 distinct CDR3 sequences, roughly 7% of them present only once. The time point: blood at routine non-recurrence follow-up after resection. Researchers sequenced whole RNA taken from tumor, nontumor lung or frozen PBMC without sorting. The specimen comprised PBMCs, sampled at follow-up. These receptors came from a female donor with early-stage non-small cell lung cancer.

The chain recombines TRBV18 with TRBJ2-7, with a possible D match to TRBD1 (5 bases). Germline CDR1 and CDR2: KGHSH and LQKENI. This CDR3 is built from 13 residues. V was trimmed by 4 bases and J by 2 bases, leaving 9 bases between them. The CDR3 DNA reads as TGTGCCAGCTCACGACCGGACACCTACGAGCAGTACTTC. As protein: CASSRPDTYEQYF.

This clonotype has more than one count but fewer than ten. This rearrangement joins TRBV12-3 or TRBV12-4 to TRBJ1-4; TRBD1 matches 11 bases. The CDR3 is made up of 16 amino acids. After removal of 7 bases from V and 5 bases from J, the junction contained 9 bases not matched to a gene. CDR3 in DNA: TGTGCCAGCAACCGGGATGGGGACAGGGGGAATGAAAAACTGTTTTTT. Translating gives CASNRDGDRGNEKLFF.

This clonotype was picked up many times. This sequence joins TRBV18 and TRBJ1-5; the match to TRBD1 covers 10 bases. After removal of 3 bases from V and 2 bases from J, the junction contained 7 bases not matched to a gene. The length of the CDR3 is 17 residues. Germline V gives CDR1 KGHSH, CDR2 LQKENI. CDR3: CASSPLRQGAGNQPQHF. CDR3 DNA sequence: TGTGCCAGCTCACCCCTCAGACAGGGGGCAGGCAATCAGCCCCAGCATTTT. The full variable domain, its missing parts supplied by reference TRBV18 and TRBJ1-5, is NAGVMQNPRHLVRRRGQEARLRCSPMKGHSHVYWYRQLPEEGLKFMVYLQKENIIDESGMPKERFSAEFPKEGPSILRIQQVVRGDSAAYFCASSPLRQGAGNQPQHFGDGTRLSIL.

This clonotype was found many times. The V call is TRBV20-1, the J call TRBJ1-5; 9 bases match TRBD1. This CDR3 region has 14 residues. Germline V lookup: CDR1 DFQATT, CDR2 SNEGSKA (reference sequence). Trimming at V came to 6 bases and at J to 7 bases, leaving 10 bases not matched to a gene. CDR3 in amino acids: CSATSGTGLQPQHF. CDR3 nucleotide sequence: TGCAGTGCCACATCGGGGACAGGGTTACAGCCCCAGCATTTT.

This clonotype showed up many times. The CDR3 nucleotides read TGTGCCAGCAGCTTAGCTAGCGGGGCTACAGATACGCAGTATTTT. Its protein product is CASSLASGATDTQYF. The V and J genes are TRBV11-2 and TRBJ2-3, with 9 bases fitting TRBD2. Germline CDR1 SGHAT, CDR2 FQNNGV. V shed 1 base and J 3 bases; nucleotides not matched to a gene: 2. The CDR3 is 15 residues long.

This clonotype has at least ten counts. V usage is TRBV7-2 and J usage is TRBJ1-1; D call uncertain. The CDR3 loop spans 14 amino acids. Germline values: CDR1 SGHTA, CDR2 FQGNSA. The germline V and J ends were trimmed by 1 base and 3 bases, with 9 bases remaining between them. CDR3 amino acids: CASSLVWRDTEAFF. The CDR3 DNA reads TGTGCCAGCAGCTTAGTGTGGCGGGACACTGAAGCTTTCTTT.

This clonotype has a handful of counts. The chain recombines TRBV14 with TRBJ2-5; D is uncertain. Germline values: CDR1 SGHDN, CDR2 FVKESK. Trimming took 4 bases from V and 5 from J, leaving 14 bases between them. This CDR3 contains 14 residues. The CDR3 loop reads CASSRRSRLETQYF. The CDR3 nucleotides are TGTGCCAGCAGCCGAAGATCTAGGCTGGAGACCCAGTACTTC.

This clonotype appeared many times. V gene TRBV20-1 combines with J gene TRBJ2-7; D remains unclear. In germline, CDR1 is DFQATT, CDR2 SNEGSKA (reference sequence). The CDR3 spans 14 residues. V lost 5 bases, J lost 2 bases, and 16 bases lay in between. CDR3 loop: CSASDQHWAYEQYF. The CDR3 coding sequence is TGCAGTGCTTCGGACCAGCACTGGGCCTACGAGCAGTACTTC.

This clonotype was detected only once. This sequence joins TRBV14 and TRBJ1-2; D is perhaps TRBD1 (6 bases). The CDR3 extends over 13 amino acids. Trimming removed 5 bases from V and 7 bases from J, with 14 bases in between. Germline lookup yields CDR1 SGHDN and CDR2 FVKESK. The CDR3 sequence is CASSSGVYFGYTF. CDR3 bases: TGTGCCAGCAGCTCAGGGGTTTACTTTGGCTACACCTTC. Combining the CDR3 with reference TRBV14 and TRBJ1-2 gives the whole variable domain EAGVTQFPSHSVIEKGQTVTLRCDPISGHDNLYWYRRVMGKEIKFLLHFVKESKQDESGMPNNRFLAERTGGTYSTLKVQPAELEDSGVYFCASSSGVYFGYTFGSGTRLTVV.